The 7 T cell receptor beta chains reported below all come from one sample, sequenced in a study of cytomegalovirus exposure and HLA in healthy donors. PCR was performed using 60 Vbeta and 13 Jbeta primers. Libraries were prepared by immunoSEQ multiplex PCR; TCRdb keeps only in-frame clonotypes and omits some of them. The sample records some 150,000 clones, around 64% being singletons. Sequencing used PBMCs. These receptors all come from a woman in her twenties or thirties in good health and CMV-seronegative.

CDR3 bases: TGTGCCAGCAGTGACAGGGCTTCCTATGGCTACACCTTC. Translating gives CASSDRASYGYTF. This chain uses TRBV2 with TRBJ1-2; D is possibly TRBD1 (5 bases). CDR3 length: 13 residues. V was cut by 3 bases and J by 4 bases, with 9 bases left in between. Germline V CDR1 and CDR2: SNHLY, FYNNEI.

Here the CDR3 reads CASSLVGEWVGYTF. For the CDR3, the DNA is TGTGCCAGCAGTTTAGTCGGGGAGTGGGTCGGGTACACCTTC. The chain links TRBV28 to TRBJ1-2; D gene unclear. The length of the CDR3 is 14 residues. The germline gives CDR1 MDHEN, CDR2 SYDVKM. The V and J ends lost 2 bases and 11 bases respectively, with 18 bases between them.

Here the CDR3 reads CASSLRRDVNEQFF. Here the CDR3 DNA reads TGTGCCAGCAGCTTAAGGAGGGATGTTAATGAGCAGTTCTTC. The chain couples TRBV7-2 to TRBJ2-1; D is perhaps TRBD2 (6 bases). The V and J ends lost 2 bases and 7 bases respectively, with 12 bases between them. Per the germline V gene, CDR1 is SGHTA and CDR2 is FQGNSA. CDR3 length equals 14 residues.

The table lists this clone with a few counts. V and J are TRBV5-1 and TRBJ1-1, with D possibly being TRBD1 (6 bases). V lost 5 bases and J lost 2, with 16 bases in between. Per germline, CDR1 SGHRS and CDR2 YFSETQ. The length of the CDR3 is 15 residues. CDR3 in DNA: TGCGCCAGCAGAACGGTTCAGGGACACAACACTGAAGCTTTCTTT. This codes for CASRTVQGHNTEAFF.

This chain links TRBV4-3 with TRBJ1-1; the D gene is possibly TRBD1 (6 bases). Trimming cost V 3 bases and J 1 base, with 12 bases left between them. Germline CDR1 and CDR2: LGHNA and YSLEER. CDR3 length: 15 amino acids. The CDR3 protein is CASSQGHSTNTEAFF. In DNA, the CDR3 is TGCGCCAGCAGCCAGGGACACAGCACGAACACTGAAGCTTTCTTT.

This clone was counted only a few times. The rearrangement links TRBV6-5 to TRBJ2-7, with D maybe TRBD2 (7 bases). This CDR3 is built from 14 residues. CDR1 and CDR2 (germline): MNHEY, SVGAGI. Trimming removed 0 bases at V and 5 bases at J, with 11 bases between. The chain's CDR3 is CASSYSIGGHEQYF. In DNA form, the CDR3 reads TGTGCCAGCAGTTACTCGATCGGGGGGCACGAGCAGTACTTC.

The V gene is TRBV7-9, the J gene TRBJ2-3, with TRBD2 matching over 15 bases. This CDR3 has 16 residues. Germline values: CDR1 SEHNR, CDR2 FQNEAQ (reference sequence). The J segment lost 4 bases and the V segment lost 5 bases, leaving 4 bases of the junction unmatched. The CDR3 loop reads CASSRTSGREPDTQYF. The DNA of the CDR3 is TGTGCCAGCAGCCGGACTAGCGGGAGGGAACCAGATACGCAGTATTTT.